One sample yielded the 22 T cell receptor beta chains listed below, sequenced in a study of beta chain features in type 1 diabetes. Reverse transcription of all isolated RNA meant that expressed TCRB transcripts were sequenced. This table comes from immunoSEQ multiplex PCR, and its TCRdb copy is limited to in-frame clones, with some not included. The table includes approximately 250,000 clones, less than 15% detected once. Sequencing was carried out using naive CD4+ T cells from blood. These receptors originate from a woman in her forties in good health.

This clone appeared a few times. The genes are TRBV6-5 and TRBJ2-3; D not certain. Germline CDR1 is MNHEY and CDR2 is SVGAGI. The V end was cut by 6 bases, the J end by 6 bases, with 10 bases between. This CDR3 is 12 amino acids long. The CDR3 region is CASSSSGDTQYF. In DNA, the CDR3 is TGTGCCAGCAGCTCTAGTGGCGATACGCAGTATTTT.

Ten or more counts support this clone. The chain employs TRBV5-1 and TRBJ2-1; TRBD2 might be the D (5 bases). Trimming shortened V by 5 bases and J by 7 bases, and 7 bases separated the two germline ends. CDR1 SGHRS and CDR2 YFSETQ come from the germline V gene. The CDR3 has 11 amino acids. The CDR3 nucleotides read TGCGCCAGCAGGTCGGGGAATGAGCAGTTCTTC. Protein: CASRSGNEQFF. The whole variable domain, filled in from reference TRBV5-1 and TRBJ2-1, reads KAGVTQTPRYLIKTRGQQVTLSCSPISGHRSVSWYQQTPGQGLQFLFEYFSETQRNKGNFPGRFSGRQFSNSRSEMNVSTLELGDSALYLCASRSGNEQFFGPGTRLTVL.

This clone turned up a few times. The rearrangement links TRBV7-6 to TRBJ1-1; D gene uncertain. The germline V and J ends were trimmed by 5 bases and 3 bases, with 10 bases remaining between them. This CDR3 is built from 13 residues. Germline CDR1 SGHVS, CDR2 FNYEAQ. The CDR3 DNA follows: TGTGCCAGCAGCGGCCGGGGATACACTGAAGCTTTCTTT. This gives the protein CASSGRGYTEAFF.

The genes are TRBV7-7 and TRBJ2-1, with 15 bases fitting TRBD2. The germline gives CDR1 SSHAT, CDR2 FNYEAQ (reference sequence). The CDR3 runs 15 residues. J lost 7 bases, V lost 4 bases, and 2 bases had no gene match. The CDR3 here is CASSSGLAGGNEQFF. The CDR3 nucleotides read TGTGCCAGCAGCTCGGGACTAGCGGGGGGAAATGAGCAGTTCTTC.

The chain recombines TRBV10-3 with TRBJ1-5; 9 nucleotides line up with TRBD1. Germline V gene data show CDR1 as ENHRY and CDR2 as SYGVKD. The CDR3 consists of 15 residues. The ends lost 10 bases at V and 1 base at J; junction bases unmatched: 8. CDR3 residues: CASSWTGASNQPQHF. The CDR3 DNA reads TGTGCCAGCAGCTGGACAGGGGCCAGCAATCAGCCCCAGCATTTT.

The V gene is TRBV18, the J gene TRBJ2-5; 9 bases align to TRBD1. Germline V gene lookup returns CDR1 KGHSH and CDR2 LQKENI. The CDR3 covers 16 residues. J was trimmed by 4 bases and V by 3 bases; bases with no gene match: 9. The CDR3, as DNA: TGTGCCAGCTCACCCGGAACAGGGGGCGCCGGAGAGACCCAGTACTTC. Residues: CASSPGTGGAGETQYF.

V is TRBV4-1 and J is TRBJ2-5; TRBD1 matches at 9 bases. This CDR3 contains 15 residues. The germline V gene has CDR1 MGHRA and CDR2 YSYEKL. The ends lost 4 bases at V and 4 bases at J; junction bases unmatched: 7. In nucleotides, the CDR3 is TGCGCCAGCAGCCCGGGACAGGGCGGCGCAGAGACCCAGTACTTC. It specifies CASSPGQGGAETQYF.

This clone has a handful of counts. The chain couples TRBV2 to TRBJ2-7; a weak D match, TRBD1 (5 bases). The length of the CDR3 is 14 residues. The germline gives CDR1 SNHLY, CDR2 FYNNEI. V was cut by 6 bases and J by 0 bases, with 12 bases left in between. CDR3 nucleotide sequence: TGTGCCAGCAGCCGTGACAGACCCTCCTACGAGCAGTACTTC. This translates into CASSRDRPSYEQYF. Variable domain in full (rest from reference TRBV2 and TRBJ2-7): EPEVTQTPSHQVTQMGQEVILRCVPISNHLYFYWYRQILGQKVEFLVSFYNNEISEKSEIFDDQFSVERPDGSNFTLKIRSTKLEDSAMYFCASSRDRPSYEQYFGPGTRLTVT.

The rearrangement uses TRBV5-6 and TRBJ1-4; D is ambiguous. Trimming left V 5 bases short and J 0 bases short, with 11 bases between. CDR1 SGHDT and CDR2 YYEEEE come from the germline V gene. This CDR3 is 15 amino acids long. For the CDR3, the DNA is TGTGCCAGCAGACCCGGGGTTGCAACTAATGAAAAACTGTTTTTT. Protein sequence: CASRPGVATNEKLFF.

Only a few counts were recorded for this clone. V usage is TRBV4-2 and J usage is TRBJ1-2; D possibly corresponds to TRBD1 (5 bases). CDR1 is LGHNA, CDR2 YNFKEQ, per germline. V was cut by 0 bases and J by 8 bases, with 10 bases left in between. The CDR3 loop spans 13 amino acids. The CDR3 region is CASSQEGGSGYTF. The DNA of the CDR3 is TGTGCCAGCAGCCAAGAGGGGGGGTCGGGCTACACCTTC.

The V gene is TRBV5-1, the J gene TRBJ2-1, with a tentative D call TRBD2 (7 bases). CDR1 and CDR2 (germline): SGHRS, YFSETQ. The V gene lost 4 bases and the J gene lost 0 bases, with 17 bases spanning the gap. The CDR3 extends over 17 amino acids. The CDR3 DNA sequence: TGCGCCAGCAGCCCGAGGGGCGGGGGCCCCTCCTACAATGAGCAGTTCTTC. Protein product: CASSPRGGGPSYNEQFF.

The rearrangement joins TRBV7-9 to TRBJ2-7; the match to TRBD1 covers 8 bases. V gave up 1 base and J gave up 2 bases; unmatched junction bases: 4. The CDR3 covers 15 residues. Germline CDR1 is SEHNR and CDR2 is FQNEAQ (reference sequence). This chain's CDR3 is CASSLEGRGPYEQYF. In DNA form, the CDR3 reads TGTGCCAGCAGCTTAGAGGGCAGGGGGCCCTACGAGCAGTACTTC.

This clone was seen a handful of times. The V gene is TRBV9, the J gene TRBJ2-1; D perhaps matches TRBD1 (6 bases). The CDR3 spans 16 residues. Per germline, CDR1 SGDLS and CDR2 YYNGEE. Deletions cut 0 bases from V and 3 bases from J, with 13 bases between. The CDR3: CASSVDGRGNYNEQFF. CDR3 nucleotide sequence: TGTGCCAGCAGCGTAGACGGTAGGGGGAACTACAATGAGCAGTTCTTC. The whole variable domain, remainder taken from reference TRBV9 and TRBJ2-1, is DSGVTQTPKHLITATGQRVTLRCSPRSGDLSVYWYQQSLDQGLQFLIQYYNGEERAKGNILERFSAQQFPDLHSELNLSSLELGDSALYFCASSVDGRGNYNEQFFGPGTRLTVL.

This clone has a handful of counts. The chain uses TRBV5-4 and TRBJ1-6; D perhaps matches TRBD1 (5 bases). This CDR3 is built from 16 residues. Germline V gene data show CDR1 as SGHNT and CDR2 as YYREEE (reference sequence). V was trimmed by 0 bases and J by 9 bases, leaving 16 bases between them. CDR3: CASSLGGTQRGSPLHF. The DNA for the CDR3 is TGTGCCAGCAGCTTGGGAGGGACTCAAAGGGGTTCACCCCTCCACTTT. The variable domain in full, with the rest retrieved from reference TRBV5-4 and TRBJ1-6, is ETGVTQSPTHLIKTRGQQVTLRCSSQSGHNTVSWYQQALGQGPQFIFQYYREEENGRGNFPPRFSGLQFPNYSSELNVNALELDDSALYLCASSLGGTQRGSPLHFGNGTRLTVT.

This chain connects TRBV14 to TRBJ2-1; 12 bases are a match to TRBD2. Germline trimming cut 6 bases from V and 13 bases from J; bases unmatched to any gene: 13. The CDR3 length is 15 residues. Germline CDR1 reads SGHDN; CDR2 reads FVKESK. This CDR3 is CASSRLAGEPLHQFF. CDR3 nucleotides: TGTGCCAGCAGTCGACTAGCGGGGGAACCTCTGCACCAGTTCTTC. Drawing the rest from reference TRBV14 and TRBJ2-1, the complete variable domain is EAGVTQFPSHSVIEKGQTVTLRCDPISGHDNLYWYRRVMGKEIKFLLHFVKESKQDESGMPNNRFLAERTGGTYSTLKVQPAELEDSGVYFCASSRLAGEPLHQFFGPGTRLTVL.

In this sample, this clone turned up a few times. The V call is TRBV19, the J call TRBJ2-6; 11 bases map to TRBD1. Germline CDR1 LNHDA, CDR2 SQIVND (reference sequence). The CDR3 spans 18 residues. V shed 7 bases, J shed 0 bases, and the junction held 8 bases outside the gene matches. The CDR3 DNA is TGTGCCAGTATCGGGACAGGGGGGCCCCCCTCTGGGGCCAACGTCCTGACTTTC. Residues: CASIGTGGPPSGANVLTF.

The CDR3 protein is CASSLNTHQPQHF. DNA for the CDR3: TGTGCCAGCAGCTTGAACACACATCAGCCCCAGCATTTT. The V gene is TRBV5-6, the J gene TRBJ1-5; D is undetermined. Germline V gene sequence: CDR1 SGHDT, CDR2 YYEEEE. The V end was cut by 1 base, the J end by 5 bases, with 7 bases between. This CDR3 has 13 residues.

This clone was seen only a few times. This chain uses TRBV10-3 with TRBJ1-2; 7 positions match TRBD1. The CDR3 sequence is 13 residues long. The ends lost 10 bases at V and 6 bases at J; junction bases unmatched: 11. Germline V gene sequence: CDR1 ENHRY, CDR2 SYGVKD. CDR3 nucleotides: TGTGCCACCTCCGACAGGGAACTCAATGGCTACACCTTC. Its translation is CATSDRELNGYTF.

The chain is built from TRBV11-1 and TRBJ1-2, with 12 bases that match TRBD1. The V gene end was trimmed by 5 bases and the J gene end by 3 bases; junction bases not matched to a gene: 7. The CDR3 covers 16 residues. CDR1 and CDR2 from the germline V gene are SGHAT and FQDESV (reference sequence). The CDR3 DNA reads TGTGCCAGCAGCCCACCGGGACAGGGGGCGGACTATGGCTACACCTTC. This gives the protein CASSPPGQGADYGYTF.

The sample holds a few counts of this clone. The J gene is TRBJ2-5, the V gene TRBV10-3; D is unclear. The J call may be in error: the DNA end matches TRBJ2-7 better. There are 12 residues in the CDR3. Germline CDR1 ENHRY, CDR2 SYGVKD. The CDR3 region is CAISEGPYEQYF. For the CDR3, the DNA is TGTGCCATCAGTGAGGGGCCCTACGAGCAGTACTTC.

CDR3 loop: CASSQNRDTDTQYF. Here the CDR3 DNA reads TGTGCCAGCAGCCAAAACCGGGACACAGATACGCAGTATTTT. This rearrangement joins TRBV14 to TRBJ2-3, with a tentative D call TRBD2 (5 bases). The germline V gene encodes CDR1 SGHDN and CDR2 FVKESK. Trimming left V 2 bases short and J 2 bases short, with 8 bases between. The length of the CDR3 is 14 residues.

In its sample, this clone was seen a few times. The genes are TRBV19 and TRBJ1-1, with 7 bases fitting TRBD1. Germline-derived CDR1 and CDR2 are LNHDA and SQIVND (reference sequence). The CDR3 totals 14 residues. With 7 bases clipped from V and 0 bases from J, the junction kept 5 bases outside the gene matches. The CDR3 nucleotides are TGTGCCAGTACCCCGGGACAGATGAACACTGAAGCTTTCTTT. Protein: CASTPGQMNTEAFF.